This T cell receptor (beta chain) was captured in a study of brain T cells in children with intractable seizures. Overall study findings and caveats: Clones missing pre-surgery may reflect undersampling of that blood sample. Only CDR3 sequence similarity suggested viral specificity, without known HCMV serostatus.

This clone was seen a single time. Its antigen remains unidentified. This table comes from immunoSEQ multiplex PCR, and its TCRdb copy is limited to in-frame clones, with some not included. The sample consists of about 64,000 clones, roughly 95% of them appearing once. Only cases whose brain tissue showed the highest T cell transcript signatures were sequenced. At least one anti-epileptic drug was given before surgery. The receptor comes from a boy younger than two with focal cortical dysplasia and intractable seizures. The material was peripheral blood, obtained at surgery.

The CDR3 DNA follows: TGCGCCAGCAGCCTCTCTGGGACAGGGGCCGGGGAGCTGTTTTTT. It encodes CASSLSGTGAGELFF. The chain uses TRBV4-3 and TRBJ2-2; 10 bases map to TRBD1. Germline V gene lookup returns CDR1 LGHNA and CDR2 YSLEER. Losses at the gene ends were 4 bases for V and 6 bases for J; bases not matched to a gene: 5. CDR3 length: 15 amino acids.